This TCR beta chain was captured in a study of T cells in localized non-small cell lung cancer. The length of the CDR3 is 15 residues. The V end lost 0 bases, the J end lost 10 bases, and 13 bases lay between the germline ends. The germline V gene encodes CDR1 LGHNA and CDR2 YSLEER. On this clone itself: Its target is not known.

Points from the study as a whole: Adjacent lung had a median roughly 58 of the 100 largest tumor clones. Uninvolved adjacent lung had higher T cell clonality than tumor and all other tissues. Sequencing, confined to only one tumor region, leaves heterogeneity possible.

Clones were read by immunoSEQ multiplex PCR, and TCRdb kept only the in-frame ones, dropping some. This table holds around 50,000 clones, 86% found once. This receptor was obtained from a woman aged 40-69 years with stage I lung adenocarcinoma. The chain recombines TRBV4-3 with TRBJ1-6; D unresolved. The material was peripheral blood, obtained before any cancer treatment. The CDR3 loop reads CASSQEAQVESPLHF. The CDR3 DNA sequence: TGCGCCAGCAGCCAAGAAGCCCAGGTTGAATCACCCCTCCACTTT.